These 12 T cell receptor beta chains came from one sample sequenced in a study of CD8 T cells in Susac syndrome. When the RNA was reverse transcribed, random hexamers were used with an input of about 0.5 to 1 ug. MiXCR, run by TCRdb on the immunoSEQ multiplex PCR reads, gives a single entry per CDR3 protein. The data show 150,000 to 200,000 distinct CDR3 sequences, with around 93% seen just once and over 0.11% held by the top ten. Sequenced input: CD4+ T cells from PBMCs. The receptor set was obtained from a human donor in good health.

J is TRBJ2-7 and V is TRBV12-3 or TRBV12-4, with D hard to call. V was shortened by 5 bases and J by 2 bases, with 16 bases between the two germline ends. The CDR3 contains 15 residues. CDR3 protein: CASSPGSGYAYEQYF. The CDR3 DNA reads TGTGCCAGCAGTCCGGGCTCTGGTTACGCCTACGAGCAGTACTTC.

This clonotype was counted a single time. The V call is TRBV7-2, the J call TRBJ1-5; D not certain. Germline CDR1 and CDR2: SGHTA and FQGNSA. Trimming removed 1 base from V and 8 bases from J, with 6 bases in between. The CDR3 contains 12 residues. CDR3 coding DNA: TGTGCCAGCAGCTTAGTTCGTGAGCCCCAGCATTTT. Its translation: CASSLVREPQHF.

The gene calls are TRBV7-8 and TRBJ1-2; 7 nucleotides line up with TRBD1. The CDR3 sequence is 15 residues long. From germline, CDR1 is SGHVS and CDR2 FQNEAQ. J gave up 4 bases and V 0 bases, and 5 bases lay outside the gene matches. CDR3 residues: CASSLATGSPYGYTF. The CDR3 nucleotides read TGTGCCAGCAGCTTAGCGACAGGGAGTCCCTATGGCTACACCTTC. The variable domain in full, completed from reference TRBV7-8 and TRBJ1-2, reads GAGVSQSPRYKVAKRGQDVALRCDPISGHVSLFWYQQALGQGPEFLTYFQNEAQLDKSGLPSDRFFAERPEGSVSTLKIQRTQQEDSAVYLCASSLATGSPYGYTFGSGTRLTVV.

This chain links TRBV20-1 with TRBJ2-1, with D maybe TRBD2 (6 bases). This CDR3 comprises 13 residues. Trimming took 6 bases from V and 2 from J, leaving 11 bases between them. CDR1 is DFQATT, CDR2 SNEGSKA, per germline (reference sequence). CDR3 coding DNA: TGCAGTGCCGAGACTAGTGCCTACAATGAGCAGTTCTTC. This sequence encodes CSAETSAYNEQFF.

The gene calls are TRBV20-1 and TRBJ2-2; D is possibly TRBD1 or TRBD2 (6 bases each). V was shortened by 0 bases and J by 7 bases, with 9 bases between the two germline ends. Germline values: CDR1 DFQATT, CDR2 SNEGSKA (reference sequence). The CDR3 contains 13 residues. CDR3 in DNA: TGCAGTGCTAGAGAGGGGGGCGGCGGGGAGCTGTTTTTT. This sequence encodes CSAREGGGGELFF.

This chain connects TRBV13 to TRBJ1-1, with D hard to call. Germline loops: CDR1 PRHDT, CDR2 FYEKMQ (reference sequence). V gave up 5 bases and J gave up 6 bases, with 13 bases separating them. The CDR3 sequence is 13 residues long. The CDR3 DNA sequence: TGTGCCAGCAGCCTTGAGGGAGTGGCTGAAGCTTTCTTT. Its protein is CASSLEGVAEAFF.

The chain joins TRBV10-3 to TRBJ1-5; a weak D match, TRBD1 (6 bases). This CDR3 spans 15 amino acids. CDR1 and CDR2 from the germline V gene are ENHRY and SYGVKD. V was pared by 11 bases and J by 4 bases, with 21 bases between. This CDR3 is CASKEQDSTNQPQHF. Here the CDR3 DNA reads TGTGCCTCTAAGGAACAGGACAGCACAAATCAGCCCCAGCATTTT.

This rearrangement joins TRBV3-1 to TRBJ1-4, with D maybe TRBD1 (6 bases). The germline V gene has CDR1 LGHDT and CDR2 YNNKEL (reference sequence). V was shortened by 4 bases and J by 6 bases, with 18 bases between the two germline ends. CDR3 size: 16 residues. CDR3 nucleotides: TGTGCCAGCAGCCCGCGACCGCAGGGGAGTGATGAAAAACTGTTTTTT. Translating it yields CASSPRPQGSDEKLFF. Drawing the rest from reference TRBV3-1 and TRBJ1-4, the complete variable domain is DTAVSQTPKYLVTQMGNDKSIKCEQNLGHDTMYWYKQDSKKFLKIMFSYNNKELIINETVPNRFSPKSPDKAHLNLHINSLELGDSAVYFCASSPRPQGSDEKLFFGSGTQLSVL.

The chain has TRBV2 and TRBJ2-7; 8 bases line up with TRBD1. Trimming at V came to 3 bases and at J to 5 bases, leaving 6 bases not matched to a gene. Germline CDR1 reads SNHLY; CDR2 reads FYNNEI. The length of the CDR3 is 14 residues. The CDR3 region has the DNA TGTGCCAGCAGTGAGGACAGGGCTCGGAACGAGCAGTACTTC. It codes for CASSEDRARNEQYF.

The V call is TRBV19, the J call TRBJ1-5, with 7 bases that match TRBD1. CDR1 is LNHDA, CDR2 SQIVND, per germline (reference sequence). The length of the CDR3 is 13 residues. J was trimmed by 4 bases and V by 9 bases; bases with no gene match: 6. In nucleotides, the CDR3 is TGTGCCAGCACCCGACAGGGAAATCAGCCCCAGCATTTT. It encodes CASTRQGNQPQHF.

The chain employs TRBV2 and TRBJ2-2; TRBD1 matches 8 bases. CDR1 SNHLY and CDR2 FYNNEI come from the germline V gene. The ends lost 8 bases at V and 0 bases at J; junction bases unmatched: 11. This CDR3 region has 17 residues. The CDR3 sequence is CASLPRDRGSNTGELFF. CDR3 DNA sequence: TGTGCCAGCCTACCTCGTGACAGGGGATCGAACACCGGGGAGCTGTTTTTT. The full variable domain, in which reference TRBV2 and TRBJ2-2 provide the parts outside the CDR3, is EPEVTQTPSHQVTQMGQEVILRCVPISNHLYFYWYRQILGQKVEFLVSFYNNEISEKSEIFDDQFSVERPDGSNFTLKIRSTKLEDSAMYFCASLPRDRGSNTGELFFGEGSRLTVL.

This chain uses TRBV29-1 with TRBJ2-1; D call uncertain. The CDR3 runs 13 residues. Deletions cut 1 base from V and 7 bases from J, with 11 bases between. Per germline, CDR1 SQVTM and CDR2 ANQGSEA. DNA for the CDR3: TGCAGCGTTGAAGTGAACGTCCGGAATGAGCAGTTCTTC. As protein: CSVEVNVRNEQFF.